Each of the 23 T cell receptor beta chains below was sequenced from the same sample in a study of cytomegalovirus exposure and HLA in healthy donors. A multiplex PCR was run with 60 Vbeta primers and 13 Jbeta primers. Measured with immunoSEQ multiplex PCR; TCRdb has only the in-frame clones, and not every one. The table has 50,000 to 75,000 clones, 65% to 90% seen once. The sample was PBMCs. Receptors were obtained from a human donor in good health.

This chain connects TRBV6-5 to TRBJ2-3; D gene ambiguous. The CDR3 length is 13 residues. Deletions cut 0 bases from V and 4 bases from J, with 5 bases between. Germline CDR1 is MNHEY and CDR2 is SVGAGI. The CDR3 region has the DNA TGTGCCAGCAGTTACTCGCGAGCAGATACGCAGTATTTT. Its protein product is CASSYSRADTQYF.

The chain couples TRBV4-3 to TRBJ2-1; 10 bases map to TRBD2. V lost 1 base, J lost 6 bases, and 6 bases stayed unmatched. This CDR3 is 16 amino acids long. Germline V gene lookup returns CDR1 LGHNA and CDR2 YSLEER. For the CDR3, the DNA is TGCGCCAGCAGCCAAGCTCTAGCGGGAGAGGGCAATGAGCAGTTCTTC. This gives the protein CASSQALAGEGNEQFF.

In this sample, this clone turned up once. The junction does not match germline at one end; this may be a read error. The chain uses TRBV19 and TRBJ2-3, with D possibly being TRBD2 (5 bases). There are 15 residues in the CDR3. Per the germline V gene, CDR1 is LNHDA and CDR2 is SQIVND (reference sequence). The CDR3 nucleotides read TGTGCCAGTGGTATAGCACTAGTGAGCACAGATACGCAGTATTTT. The encoded protein is CASGIALVSTDTQYF.

This chain uses TRBV30 with TRBJ2-2, with a possible D match to TRBD1 (5 bases). The CDR3 sequence is 13 residues long. The germline CDR1 and CDR2 sequences are GTSNPN and SVGIG (reference sequence). The V end lost 4 bases, the J end lost 5 bases, and 11 bases lay between the germline ends. The CDR3 sequence: CAWKGVRTGELFF. The CDR3 DNA follows: TGTGCCTGGAAAGGGGTACGGACCGGGGAGCTGTTTTTT.

The chain is built from TRBV6-1 and TRBJ2-1; the match to TRBD1 covers 9 bases. V lost 3 bases to trimming and J lost 7 bases; unmatched junction nucleotides: 10. The germline gives CDR1 MNHNS, CDR2 SASEGT. This CDR3 region has 16 residues. For the CDR3, the DNA is TGTGCCAGCAGTGAGGCGGCCGGGACAGGGTGGAATGAGCAGTTCTTC. Translating gives CASSEAAGTGWNEQFF.

The V call is TRBV18, the J call TRBJ1-1; TRBD1 aligns across 7 bases. Germline V gene data show CDR1 as KGHSH and CDR2 as LQKENI. V lost 8 bases to trimming and J lost 2 bases; unmatched junction nucleotides: 11. The CDR3 has 15 residues. CDR3 coding DNA: TGTGCCAGCCACCACCCGAGGGGGCTCAACACTGAAGCTTTCTTT. Residues: CASHHPRGLNTEAFF.

As DNA, the CDR3 is TGTGCCAGCAACCGACTAGCGGCTAGCACAGATACGCAGTATTTT. Protein: CASNRLAASTDTQYF. The chain carries TRBV7-9 and TRBJ2-3, with 9 nucleotides matching TRBD2. CDR3 length equals 15 residues. Losses at the gene ends were 7 bases for V and 0 bases for J; bases not matched to a gene: 5. In germline, CDR1 is SEHNR, CDR2 FQNEAQ (reference sequence).

The CDR3 DNA sequence: TGTGCCAGCAGTTACAGCAGGGCGGATGGCTACACCTTC. Protein product: CASSYSRADGYTF. The V and J genes are TRBV6-5 and TRBJ1-2; a weak D match, TRBD1 (5 bases). V was shortened by 2 bases and J by 6 bases, with 10 bases between the two germline ends. Germline V gives CDR1 MNHEY, CDR2 SVGAGI. The CDR3 consists of 13 residues.

As regards this clone: One end of the junction varies from germline; a read error may be responsible. This chain joins TRBV5-4 and TRBJ2-1; tentatively, D is TRBD1 (6 bases). The CDR3 is made up of 13 amino acids. Germline CDR1 is SGHNT and CDR2 is YYREEE (reference sequence). As DNA, the CDR3 is TGTGCCAGCGGAACAGGGACCTACAATGGGCAGTTCTTC. The encoded protein is CASGTGTYNGQFF.

The V and J genes are TRBV4-3 and TRBJ2-7; tentative D call: TRBD2 (6 bases). V gave up 0 bases and J gave up 5 bases, with 14 bases separating them. There are 15 residues in the CDR3. CDR1 and CDR2 (germline): LGHNA, YSLEER. The CDR3 region is CASSQDGGTAHEQYF. CDR3 sequence (DNA): TGCGCCAGCAGCCAAGACGGGGGAACAGCCCACGAGCAGTACTTC.

V is TRBV18 and J is TRBJ2-7, with a tentative D call TRBD1 (5 bases). Trimming took off 2 bases at V and 1 base at J, with 15 bases between the two ends. Germline CDR1 is KGHSH and CDR2 is LQKENI. The CDR3 has 16 residues. In DNA, the CDR3 is TGTGCCAGCTCACCAGGGGCTAGGGTAAAGTCCTACGAGCAGTACTTC. Its protein product is CASSPGARVKSYEQYF.

The gene calls are TRBV30 and TRBJ1-2, with TRBD1 as a possible D gene (6 bases). Between the trimmed V and J ends, which lost 5 bases and 11 bases, there was a span of 18 bases. The CDR3 loop spans 12 amino acids. The germline V gene has CDR1 GTSNPN and CDR2 SVGIG (reference sequence). CDR3 sequence (DNA): TGTGCCTGGGCACCTACCGGGACAAAGTACACCTTC. The encoded protein is CAWAPTGTKYTF.

This sequence joins TRBV9 and TRBJ2-7; 7 bases are shared with TRBD1. The length of the CDR3 is 13 residues. J was trimmed by 3 bases and V by 2 bases; bases with no gene match: 2. CDR1 is SGDLS and CDR2 is YYNGEE in the germline V gene. CDR3 residues: CASSVRQGYEQYF. CDR3 in DNA: TGTGCCAGCAGCGTCAGACAGGGCTACGAGCAGTACTTC.

The V call is TRBV7-8, the J call TRBJ2-7; 7 bases agree with TRBD2. Per the germline V gene, CDR1 is SGHVS and CDR2 is FQNEAQ. This CDR3 has 17 amino acids. V lost 1 base to trimming and J lost 1 base; unmatched junction nucleotides: 10. The CDR3 loop is CASSLGGLGGSSYEQYF. The CDR3 DNA follows: TGTGCCAGCAGCTTAGGCGGTTTGGGCGGGAGTTCCTACGAGCAGTACTTC.

The J gene is TRBJ1-2, the V gene TRBV5-5, with 8 bases that match TRBD1. This CDR3 contains 15 residues. J gave up 1 base and V 2 bases, and 4 bases lay outside the gene matches. From germline, CDR1 is SGHKS and CDR2 YYEKEE (reference sequence). CDR3 sequence (DNA): TGTGCCAGCAGCTTTCGACAGGGGCTTAACTATGGCTACACCTTC. Protein: CASSFRQGLNYGYTF.

V gene TRBV7-2 combines with J gene TRBJ1-4; 7 nucleotides line up with TRBD1. Germline assignment: CDR1 SGHTA and CDR2 FQGNSA. Trimming took 5 bases from V and 8 from J; bases not matched to a gene: 14. The CDR3 covers 16 residues. The DNA of the CDR3 is TGTGCCAGCAGCCCACCGGGACAGTGGCAGGGGGAAAAACTGTTTTTT. Translated, it gives CASSPPGQWQGEKLFF.

This clone was seen only once. V and J are TRBV18 and TRBJ2-5, with 9 positions matching TRBD2. Germline assignment: CDR1 KGHSH and CDR2 LQKENI. This CDR3 has 15 residues. Trimming cost V 2 bases and J 4 bases; bases outside gene matches: 5. The CDR3, as DNA: TGTGCCAGCTCACCAGGTAGCGGGAGCCGAGAGACCCAGTACTTC. Encoded protein: CASSPGSGSRETQYF.

This clone was detected once. This sequence joins TRBV6-7 and TRBJ1-1, with a tentative D call TRBD1 (5 bases). TRBV6-7 is identified as an open reading frame with a role that is uncertain. The CDR3 runs 10 residues. CDR3 residues: CLQGGTEAFF. The CDR3 DNA is TGTCTCCAGGGAGGCACTGAAGCTTTCTTT.

The rearrangement links TRBV29-1 to TRBJ1-5; TRBD1 is a possible D gene (5 bases). This CDR3 has 13 residues. Looked up from germline, CDR1 is SQVTM and CDR2 is ANQGSEA. Trimming left V 3 bases short and J 2 bases short, with 8 bases between. CDR3 nucleotide sequence: TGCAGCGTTGACCCGGGGGGCAATCAGCCCCAGCATTTT. Translation: CSVDPGGNQPQHF.

The chain couples TRBV4-3 to TRBJ2-2; 11 nucleotides align to TRBD1. Per germline, CDR1 LGHNA and CDR2 YSLEER. CDR3 length equals 18 residues. V shed 3 bases and J 0 bases; nucleotides not matched to a gene: 6. The CDR3 here is CASSHGQGARSNTGELFF. CDR3 DNA: TGCGCCAGCAGCCACGGACAGGGGGCTAGATCGAACACCGGGGAGCTGTTTTTT.

This chain joins TRBV6-1 and TRBJ2-1, with D maybe TRBD1 (5 bases). The CDR3 is 14 amino acids. CDR1 and CDR2 from the germline V gene are MNHNS and SASEGT. Trimming left V 4 bases short and J 0 bases short, with 7 bases between. CDR3 protein: CASSGQSSYNEQFF. As DNA, the CDR3 is TGTGCCAGCAGTGGACAGAGCTCCTACAATGAGCAGTTCTTC.

J is TRBJ1-5 and V is TRBV29-1; D perhaps matches TRBD1 (6 bases). V was clipped by 7 bases and J by 1 base, with 14 bases between them. The length of the CDR3 is 14 residues. Germline V lookup: CDR1 SQVTM, CDR2 ANQGSEA. The CDR3 reads CSARGGGSNQPQHF. CDR3 sequence (DNA): TGCAGCGCTAGGGGGGGCGGCAGCAATCAGCCCCAGCATTTT.

The V gene is TRBV30, the J gene TRBJ1-5; weak D call: TRBD1 (5 bases). The ends were cut back, 4 bases at V and 2 bases at J, with 18 bases in the middle. Per the germline V gene, CDR1 is GTSNPN and CDR2 is SVGIG (reference sequence). The CDR3 covers 16 residues. CDR3 nucleotide sequence: TGTGCCTGGAAACCCGGCGGGACTAAGGGCAATCAGCCCCAGCATTTT. The encoded protein is CAWKPGGTKGNQPQHF.